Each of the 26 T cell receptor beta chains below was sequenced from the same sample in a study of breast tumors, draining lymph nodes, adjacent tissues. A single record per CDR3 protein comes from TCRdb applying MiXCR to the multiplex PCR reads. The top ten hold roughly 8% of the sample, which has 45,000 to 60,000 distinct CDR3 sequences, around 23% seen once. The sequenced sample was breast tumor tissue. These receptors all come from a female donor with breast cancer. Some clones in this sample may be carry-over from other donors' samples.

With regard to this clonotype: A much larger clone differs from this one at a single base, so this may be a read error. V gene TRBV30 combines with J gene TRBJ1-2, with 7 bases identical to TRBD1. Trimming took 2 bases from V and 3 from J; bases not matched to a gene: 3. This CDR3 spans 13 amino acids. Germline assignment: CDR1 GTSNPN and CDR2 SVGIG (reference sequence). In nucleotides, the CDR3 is TGTGCCTGGAGTAGCCAGGGGGACTATGGCTACACCTTC. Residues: CAWSSQGDYGYTF.

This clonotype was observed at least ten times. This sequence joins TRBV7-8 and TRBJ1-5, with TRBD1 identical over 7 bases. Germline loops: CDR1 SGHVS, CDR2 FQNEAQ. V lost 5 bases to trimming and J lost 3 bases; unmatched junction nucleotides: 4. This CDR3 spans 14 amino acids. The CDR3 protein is CASSTGQPNQPQHF. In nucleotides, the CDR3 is TGTGCCAGCAGCACGGGACAGCCCAATCAGCCCCAGCATTTT.

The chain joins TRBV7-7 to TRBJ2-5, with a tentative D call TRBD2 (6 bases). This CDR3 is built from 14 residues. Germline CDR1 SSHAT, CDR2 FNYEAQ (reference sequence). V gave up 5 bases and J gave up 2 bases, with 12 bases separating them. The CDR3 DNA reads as TGTGCCAGCAGCGACCCGGGACTTCAAGAGACCCAGTACTTC. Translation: CASSDPGLQETQYF.

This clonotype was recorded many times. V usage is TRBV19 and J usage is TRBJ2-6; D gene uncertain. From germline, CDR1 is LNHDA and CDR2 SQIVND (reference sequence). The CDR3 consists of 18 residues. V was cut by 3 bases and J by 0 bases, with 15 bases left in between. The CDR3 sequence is CASSIDTTFFSGANVLTF. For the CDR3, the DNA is TGTGCCAGTAGTATTGACACTACTTTTTTCTCTGGGGCCAACGTCCTGACTTTC.

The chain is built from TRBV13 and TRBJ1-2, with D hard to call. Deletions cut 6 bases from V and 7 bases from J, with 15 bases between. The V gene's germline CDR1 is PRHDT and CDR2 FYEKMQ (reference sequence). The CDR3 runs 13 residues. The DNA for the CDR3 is TGTGCCAGCAGTCCCCTCGGCCCGACTGGCTACACCTTC. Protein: CASSPLGPTGYTF.

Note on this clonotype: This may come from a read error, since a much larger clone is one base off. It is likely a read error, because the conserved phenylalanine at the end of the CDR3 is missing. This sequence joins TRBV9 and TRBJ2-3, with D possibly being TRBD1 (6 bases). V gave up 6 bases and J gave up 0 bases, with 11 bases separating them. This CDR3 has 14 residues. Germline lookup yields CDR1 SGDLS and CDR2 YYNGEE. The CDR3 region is CASNVGASTDTQYL. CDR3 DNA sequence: TGTGCCAGCAACGTGGGGGCGAGCACAGATACGCAGTATCTT.

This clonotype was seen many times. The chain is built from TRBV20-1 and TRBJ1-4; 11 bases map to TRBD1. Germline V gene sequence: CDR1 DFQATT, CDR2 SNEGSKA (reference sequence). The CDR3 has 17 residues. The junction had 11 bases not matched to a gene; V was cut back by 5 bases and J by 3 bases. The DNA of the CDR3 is TGCAGTGCTTGGACAGGGGGCGCGGGTAGAGCTAATGAAAAACTGTTTTTT. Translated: CSAWTGGAGRANEKLFF.

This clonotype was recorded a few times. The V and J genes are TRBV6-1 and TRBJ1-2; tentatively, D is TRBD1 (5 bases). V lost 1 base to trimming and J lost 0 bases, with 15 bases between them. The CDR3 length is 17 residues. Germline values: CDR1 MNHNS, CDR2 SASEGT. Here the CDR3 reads CASSEVARRTSNYGYTF. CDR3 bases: TGTGCCAGCAGTGAAGTGGCCCGGCGGACATCTAACTATGGCTACACCTTC.

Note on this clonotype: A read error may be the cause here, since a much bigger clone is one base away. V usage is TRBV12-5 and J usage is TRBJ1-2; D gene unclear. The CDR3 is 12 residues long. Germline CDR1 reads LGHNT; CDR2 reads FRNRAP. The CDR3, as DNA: TGTGCTAATGGTTGGCCCGGCCTTGGCTACACCTTC. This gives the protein CANGWPGLGYTF.

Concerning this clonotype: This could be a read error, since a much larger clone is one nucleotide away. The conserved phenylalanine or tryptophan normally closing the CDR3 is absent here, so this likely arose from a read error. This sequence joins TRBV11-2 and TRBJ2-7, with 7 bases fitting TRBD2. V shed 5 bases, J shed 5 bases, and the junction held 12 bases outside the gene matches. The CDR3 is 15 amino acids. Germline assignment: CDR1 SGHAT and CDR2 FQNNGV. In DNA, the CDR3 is TGTGCCAGCAGCCCGCTGGCGGGAGATTGCGACGAGCAGTACCTC. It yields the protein CASSPLAGDCDEQYL.

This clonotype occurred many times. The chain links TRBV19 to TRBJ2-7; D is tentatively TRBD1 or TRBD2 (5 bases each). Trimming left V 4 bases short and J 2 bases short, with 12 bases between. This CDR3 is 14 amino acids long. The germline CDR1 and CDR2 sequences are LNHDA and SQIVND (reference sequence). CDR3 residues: CASSTGTRTYEQYF. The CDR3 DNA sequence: TGTGCCAGTAGTACCGGGACCAGGACCTACGAGCAGTACTTC.

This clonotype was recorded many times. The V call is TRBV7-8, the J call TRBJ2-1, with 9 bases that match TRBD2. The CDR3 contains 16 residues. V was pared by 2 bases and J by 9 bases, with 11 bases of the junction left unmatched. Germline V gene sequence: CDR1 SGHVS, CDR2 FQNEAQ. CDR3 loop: CASSLSGLAFVVEQFF. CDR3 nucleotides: TGTGCCAGCAGCTTATCAGGACTAGCGTTCGTTGTTGAGCAGTTCTTC.

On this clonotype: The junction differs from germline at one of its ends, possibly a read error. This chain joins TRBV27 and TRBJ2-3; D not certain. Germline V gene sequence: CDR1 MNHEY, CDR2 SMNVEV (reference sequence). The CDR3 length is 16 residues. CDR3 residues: CASSLFPPRVEDSQYF. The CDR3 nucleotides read TGTGCCAGCAGTTTATTCCCTCCCCGGGTCGAAGATTCGCAGTATTTT.

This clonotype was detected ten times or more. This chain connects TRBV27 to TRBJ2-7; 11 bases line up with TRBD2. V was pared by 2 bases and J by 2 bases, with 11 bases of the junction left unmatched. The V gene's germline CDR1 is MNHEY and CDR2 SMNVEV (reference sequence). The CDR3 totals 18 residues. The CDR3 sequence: CASSLGPSLSGRAYEQYF. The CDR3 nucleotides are TGTGCCAGCAGTTTAGGCCCCTCGCTTAGCGGGAGGGCCTACGAGCAGTACTTC.

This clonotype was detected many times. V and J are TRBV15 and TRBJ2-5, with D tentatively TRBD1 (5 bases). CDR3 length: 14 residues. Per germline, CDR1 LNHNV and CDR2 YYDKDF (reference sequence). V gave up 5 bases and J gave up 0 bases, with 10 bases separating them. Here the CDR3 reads CATSSGPYQETQYF. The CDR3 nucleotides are TGTGCCACCAGCTCAGGGCCATACCAAGAGACCCAGTACTTC.

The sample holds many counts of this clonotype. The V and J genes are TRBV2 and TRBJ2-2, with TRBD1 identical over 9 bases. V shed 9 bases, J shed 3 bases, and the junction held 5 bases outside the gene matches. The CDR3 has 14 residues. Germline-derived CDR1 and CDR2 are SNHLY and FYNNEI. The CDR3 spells CASTDRGYTGELFF. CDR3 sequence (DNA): TGTGCCAGTACTGACAGGGGGTACACCGGGGAGCTGTTTTTT.

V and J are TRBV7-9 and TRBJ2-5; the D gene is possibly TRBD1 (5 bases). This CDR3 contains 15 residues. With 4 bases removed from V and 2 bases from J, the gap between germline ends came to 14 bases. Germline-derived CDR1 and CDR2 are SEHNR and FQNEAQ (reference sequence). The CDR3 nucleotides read TGTGCCAGCAGCTCTCAGGGCAGTAAACAAGAGACCCAGTACTTC. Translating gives CASSSQGSKQETQYF.

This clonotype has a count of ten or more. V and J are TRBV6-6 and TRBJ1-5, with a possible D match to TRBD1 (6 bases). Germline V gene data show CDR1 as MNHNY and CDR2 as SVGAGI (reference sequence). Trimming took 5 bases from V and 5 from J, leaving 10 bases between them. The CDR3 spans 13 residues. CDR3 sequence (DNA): TGTGCCAGCAGTCAGCAGGGGTATCAGCCCCAGCATTTT. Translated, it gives CASSQQGYQPQHF.

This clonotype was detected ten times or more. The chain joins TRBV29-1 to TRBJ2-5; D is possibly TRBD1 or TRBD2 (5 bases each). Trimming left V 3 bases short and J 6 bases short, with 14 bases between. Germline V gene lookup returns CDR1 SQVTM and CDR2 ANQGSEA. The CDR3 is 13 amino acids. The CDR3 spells CSVDSSGGQTQYF. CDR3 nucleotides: TGCAGCGTTGATTCGTCTGGGGGACAGACCCAGTACTTC.

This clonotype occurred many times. CDR3 DNA sequence: TGTGCCAGCAGCCGGGGGGATCCACGGGACAGCCGACGAGGGTCTACGCAGTATTTT. Translating it yields CASSRGDPRDSRRGSTQYF. The V call is TRBV5-6, the J call TRBJ2-3; D is perhaps TRBD1 or TRBD2 (7 bases each). The CDR3 sequence is 19 residues long. V dropped 4 bases and J dropped 8 bases, with 32 bases sitting between them. CDR1 and CDR2 from the germline V gene are SGHDT and YYEEEE.

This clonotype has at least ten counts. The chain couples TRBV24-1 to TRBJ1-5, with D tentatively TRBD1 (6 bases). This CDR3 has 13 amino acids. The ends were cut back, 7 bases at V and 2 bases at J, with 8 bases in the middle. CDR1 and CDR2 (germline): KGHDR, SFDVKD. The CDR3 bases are TGTGCCACCAGGGCAGGGGGCAATCAGCCCCAGCATTTT. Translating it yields CATRAGGNQPQHF.

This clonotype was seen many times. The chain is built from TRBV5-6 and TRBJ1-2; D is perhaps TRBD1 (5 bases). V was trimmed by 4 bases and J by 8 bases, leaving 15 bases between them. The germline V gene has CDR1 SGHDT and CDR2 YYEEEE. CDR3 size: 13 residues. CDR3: CASSLRGGRGYTF. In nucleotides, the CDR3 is TGTGCCAGCAGCCTTCGCGGGGGTAGAGGCTACACCTTC.

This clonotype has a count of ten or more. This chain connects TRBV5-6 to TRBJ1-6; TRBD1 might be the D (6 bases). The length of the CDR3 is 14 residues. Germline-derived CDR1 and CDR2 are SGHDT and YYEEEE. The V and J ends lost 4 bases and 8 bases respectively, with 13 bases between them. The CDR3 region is CASSTGTHYSPLHF. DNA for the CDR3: TGTGCCAGCAGCACCGGGACACACTATTCACCCCTCCACTTT.

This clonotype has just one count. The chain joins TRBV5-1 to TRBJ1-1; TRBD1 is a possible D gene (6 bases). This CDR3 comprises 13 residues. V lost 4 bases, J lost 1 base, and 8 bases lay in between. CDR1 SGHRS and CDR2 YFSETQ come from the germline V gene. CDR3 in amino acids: CASSGDTNTEAFF. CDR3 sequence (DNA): TGCGCCAGCAGCGGGGACACGAACACTGAAGCTTTCTTT.

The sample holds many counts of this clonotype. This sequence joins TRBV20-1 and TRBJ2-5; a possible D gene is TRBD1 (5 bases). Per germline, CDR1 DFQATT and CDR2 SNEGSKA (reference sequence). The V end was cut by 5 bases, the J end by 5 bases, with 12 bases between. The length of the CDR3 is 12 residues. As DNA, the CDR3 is TGCAGTGCTTCGGACACCCTTGAGACCCAGTACTTC. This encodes CSASDTLETQYF.

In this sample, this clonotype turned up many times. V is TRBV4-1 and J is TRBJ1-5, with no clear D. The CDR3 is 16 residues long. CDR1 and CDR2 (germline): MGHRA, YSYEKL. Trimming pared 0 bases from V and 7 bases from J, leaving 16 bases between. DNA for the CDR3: TGCGCCAGCAGCCAAGATCCGGCAGGCGCCGGGCAGCCCCAGCATTTT. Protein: CASSQDPAGAGQPQHF.